Shown below are 16 T cell receptor beta chains from a single sample sequenced in a study of cytomegalovirus exposure and HLA in healthy donors. Measured with immunoSEQ multiplex PCR; TCRdb has only the in-frame clones, and not every one. The sample lists about 56,000 clones, approximately 94% seen once, with about 1% in the top ten. The source material was PBMCs. The source of these receptors is a man aged 18 to 30 in good health and CMV-seronegative.

J is TRBJ2-7 and V is TRBV9; TRBD1 matches at 11 bases. Germline V gene data show CDR1 as SGDLS and CDR2 as YYNGEE. The CDR3 is made up of 16 amino acids. V lost 3 bases, J lost 0 bases, and 5 bases stayed unmatched. CDR3 DNA: TGTGCCAGCAGCGCCCTTGGGACAGGGGGCTCCTACGAGCAGTACTTC. Translated, it gives CASSALGTGGSYEQYF.

The chain employs TRBV6-5 and TRBJ2-7; tentative D call: TRBD2 (6 bases). CDR3 size: 11 residues. The germline V and J ends were trimmed by 6 bases and 9 bases, with 12 bases remaining between them. Germline CDR1 reads MNHEY; CDR2 reads SVGAGI. Written as DNA, the CDR3 is TGTGCCAGCAGCCAGGGACTCCCGCAGTACTTC. This sequence encodes CASSQGLPQYF.

The J gene is TRBJ2-7, the V gene TRBV2; D is perhaps TRBD2 (7 bases). There are 16 residues in the CDR3. Trimming pared 4 bases from V and 4 bases from J, leaving 20 bases between. Per the germline V gene, CDR1 is SNHLY and CDR2 is FYNNEI. CDR3 loop: CASSVLGAGAPYEQYF. The CDR3, as DNA: TGTGCCAGCAGTGTACTGGGGGCGGGAGCGCCATACGAGCAGTACTTC.

V gene TRBV6-1 combines with J gene TRBJ2-7, with D tentatively TRBD2 (5 bases). Between the trimmed V and J ends, which lost 10 bases and 3 bases, there was a span of 16 bases. The CDR3 has 13 residues. CDR1 is MNHNS, CDR2 SASEGT, per germline. CDR3 in amino acids: CATRAGNGYEQYF. CDR3 sequence (DNA): TGTGCCACTAGGGCCGGGAATGGCTACGAGCAGTACTTC.

This clone was counted once. The rearrangement links TRBV14 to TRBJ2-1; 8 nucleotides agree with TRBD2. CDR1 is SGHDN and CDR2 is FVKESK in the germline V gene. After removal of 4 bases from V and 2 bases from J, the junction contained 7 bases not matched to a gene. This CDR3 spans 16 amino acids. DNA of the CDR3: TGTGCCAGCAGCCTTCTCGGGAGGGTCACCTACAATGAGCAGTTCTTC. This gives the protein CASSLLGRVTYNEQFF.

Here the CDR3 DNA reads TGTGCCAGCAGTCCCCTAGCGGGAGATAACTACAATGAGCAGTTCTTC. As protein: CASSPLAGDNYNEQFF. The chain links TRBV27 to TRBJ2-1, with TRBD2 identical over 10 bases. Germline lookup yields CDR1 MNHEY and CDR2 SMNVEV (reference sequence). The CDR3 totals 16 residues. Trimming at V came to 5 bases and at J to 3 bases, leaving 7 bases not matched to a gene.

The chain links TRBV9 to TRBJ1-5; 10 nucleotides line up with TRBD1. Germline values: CDR1 SGDLS, CDR2 YYNGEE. This CDR3 is 18 amino acids long. V dropped 3 bases and J dropped 7; count of bases not matched to a gene: 16. The DNA for the CDR3 is TGTGCCAGCAGCGGATCACCGGGACAGGGGAACCCCAGACAGCCCCAGCATTTT. Residues: CASSGSPGQGNPRQPQHF.

J is TRBJ2-7 and V is TRBV5-5, with 11 bases fitting TRBD1. V lost 0 bases and J lost 7; bases outside the gene matches: 9. The germline gives CDR1 SGHKS, CDR2 YYEKEE (reference sequence). The CDR3 length is 16 residues. The chain's CDR3 is CASSLVGTGGFREQYF. DNA of the CDR3: TGTGCCAGCAGCTTGGTAGGGACAGGGGGGTTCAGGGAGCAGTACTTC.

The J gene is TRBJ1-5, the V gene TRBV2; D may be TRBD1 (6 bases). Germline V gene lookup returns CDR1 SNHLY and CDR2 FYNNEI. Trimming left V 6 bases short and J 5 bases short, with 17 bases between. This CDR3 spans 15 amino acids. CDR3 nucleotides: TGTGCCAGCAGCAAAGGGTGGGCAGGGGATCAGCCCCAGCATTTT. Translating gives CASSKGWAGDQPQHF. Supplemented by reference TRBV2 and TRBJ1-5, the full variable domain reads EPEVTQTPSHQVTQMGQEVILRCVPISNHLYFYWYRQILGQKVEFLVSFYNNEISEKSEIFDDQFSVERPDGSNFTLKIRSTKLEDSAMYFCASSKGWAGDQPQHFGDGTRLSIL.

This chain links TRBV4-3 with TRBJ2-7, with D possibly TRBD2 on 6 matching bases. Looked up from germline, CDR1 is LGHNA and CDR2 is YSLEER. The CDR3 has 17 residues. Trimming took 0 bases from V and 3 from J, leaving 18 bases between them. CDR3 region: CASSQEVGGAISYEQYF. CDR3 nucleotides: TGCGCCAGCAGCCAAGAAGTGGGCGGGGCCATCAGCTACGAGCAGTACTTC.

This clone was detected once. The chain is built from TRBV13 and TRBJ2-1; possible D gene TRBD2, 5 bases. Germline assignment: CDR1 PRHDT and CDR2 FYEKMQ (reference sequence). The CDR3 sequence is 17 residues long. V gave up 2 bases and J gave up 5 bases, with 19 bases separating them. The CDR3 here is CASSLPISDLTNNEQFF. The CDR3 DNA reads as TGTGCCAGCAGCTTACCGATATCGGACTTGACAAACAATGAGCAGTTCTTC. The whole variable domain, filled in from reference TRBV13 and TRBJ2-1, reads AAGVIQSPRHLIKEKRETATLKCYPIPRHDTVYWYQQGPGQDPQFLISFYEKMQSDKGSIPDRFSAQQFSDYHSELNMSSLELGDSALYFCASSLPISDLTNNEQFFGPGTRLTVL.

V usage is TRBV7-2 and J usage is TRBJ2-3; 7 bases match TRBD2. Germline CDR1 is SGHTA and CDR2 is FQGNSA. Losses at the gene ends were 0 bases for V and 3 bases for J; bases not matched to a gene: 3. CDR3 length: 15 residues. The CDR3 bases are TGTGCCAGCAGCTTAGCGGGGAGGGAGACAGATACGCAGTATTTT. Protein sequence: CASSLAGRETDTQYF.

The CDR3 sequence: CASSLDGGEETQYF. The CDR3 region has the DNA TGTGCCAGCAGCTTAGATGGGGGCGAAGAGACCCAGTACTTC. The rearrangement uses TRBV7-2 and TRBJ2-5; weak D call: TRBD1 (6 bases). Deletions cut 1 base from V and 3 bases from J, with 9 bases between. Germline V gene sequence: CDR1 SGHTA, CDR2 FQGNSA. The CDR3 covers 14 residues.

V gene TRBV7-6 combines with J gene TRBJ2-7; 9 nucleotides agree with TRBD2. Germline values: CDR1 SGHVS, CDR2 FNYEAQ. This CDR3 region has 14 residues. V dropped 5 bases and J dropped 2; count of bases not matched to a gene: 4. CDR3 in amino acids: CASSETSGPYEQYF. As DNA, the CDR3 is TGTGCCAGCAGCGAGACTAGCGGACCCTACGAGCAGTACTTC. Full variable domain (outside the CDR3, taken from reference TRBV7-6 and TRBJ2-7): GAGVSQSPRYKVTKRGQDVALRCDPISGHVSLYWYRQALGQGPEFLTYFNYEAQQDKSGLPNDRFSAERPEGSISTLTIQRTEQRDSAMYRCASSETSGPYEQYFGPGTRLTVT.

This clone appeared once. The chain employs TRBV15 and TRBJ2-7; 13 bases map to TRBD2. CDR1 is LNHNV and CDR2 is YYDKDF in the germline V gene (reference sequence). V lost 1 base, J lost 5 bases, and 2 bases stayed unmatched. The CDR3 extends over 15 amino acids. The CDR3 DNA reads as TGTGCCACCAGCAGAGTACTAGCGGGAGGGAACGAGCAGTACTTC. Residues: CATSRVLAGGNEQYF.

This sequence joins TRBV14 and TRBJ1-1; 8 bases fit TRBD1. V lost 2 bases, J lost 1 base, and 3 bases stayed unmatched. CDR1 is SGHDN and CDR2 is FVKESK in the germline V gene. The CDR3 contains 15 residues. CDR3 in amino acids: CASSQLDRGNTEAFF. The CDR3 nucleotides read TGTGCCAGCAGCCAACTTGACAGGGGGAACACTGAAGCTTTCTTT.